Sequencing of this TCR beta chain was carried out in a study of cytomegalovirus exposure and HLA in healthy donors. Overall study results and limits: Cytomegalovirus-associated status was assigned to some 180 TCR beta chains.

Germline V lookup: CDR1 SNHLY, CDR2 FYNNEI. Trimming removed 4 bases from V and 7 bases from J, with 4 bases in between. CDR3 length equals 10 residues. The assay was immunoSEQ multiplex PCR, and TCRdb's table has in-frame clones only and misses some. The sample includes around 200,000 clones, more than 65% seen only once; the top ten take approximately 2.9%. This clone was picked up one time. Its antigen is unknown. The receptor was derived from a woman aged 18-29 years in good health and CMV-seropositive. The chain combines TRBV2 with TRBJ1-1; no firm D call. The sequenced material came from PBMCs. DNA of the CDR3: TGTGCCAGCAGTGTCGGTGAAGCTTTCTTT. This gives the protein CASSVGEAFF.